These 9 T cell receptor beta chains were all obtained from the same sample, sequenced in a study of cytomegalovirus exposure and HLA in healthy donors. Libraries were prepared by immunoSEQ multiplex PCR; TCRdb keeps only in-frame clonotypes and omits some of them. The sample holds about 400,000 clones; just over 85% are singletons and the top ten take 0.83%. The sequencing sample was made of PBMCs. The receptors come from a woman under 30 in good health and CMV-seronegative.

This sequence joins TRBV28 and TRBJ2-5; 8 bases match TRBD2. This CDR3 region has 15 residues. Germline assignment: CDR1 MDHEN and CDR2 SYDVKM. V lost 4 bases and J lost 4; bases outside the gene matches: 8. The CDR3 loop reads CASSSAGTSIETQYF. The CDR3 bases are TGTGCCAGCAGTTCCGCCGGGACTAGTATAGAGACCCAGTACTTC.

Written as DNA, the CDR3 is TGTGCCAGCAGCTTCAAAGAGGGCAATCAGCCCCAGCATTTT. This gives the protein CASSFKEGNQPQHF. The V call is TRBV5-6, the J call TRBJ1-5; D is undetermined. The CDR3 is 14 residues long. V was trimmed by 2 bases and J by 2 bases, leaving 8 bases between them. Germline V gene data show CDR1 as SGHDT and CDR2 as YYEEEE.

The rearrangement uses TRBV28 and TRBJ1-2, with D unresolved. CDR1 and CDR2 from the germline V gene are MDHEN and SYDVKM. CDR3 length: 13 residues. CDR3 sequence reads: CISTGAVNYGYTF. DNA for the CDR3: TGTATTTCGACTGGCGCCGTCAACTATGGCTACACCTTC.

V is TRBV4-2 and J is TRBJ2-1; 8 positions match TRBD2. Germline CDR1 is LGHNA and CDR2 is YNFKEQ. V trimming: 0 bases; J trimming: 3 bases; junction bases outside the gene matches: 7. This CDR3 has 17 residues. This chain's CDR3 is CASSQDLREEFYNEQFF. The DNA for the CDR3 is TGTGCCAGCAGCCAAGATCTGCGGGAGGAGTTCTACAATGAGCAGTTCTTC.

J is TRBJ2-5 and V is TRBV27, with 7 bases matching TRBD2. Germline V gene data show CDR1 as MNHEY and CDR2 as SMNVEV (reference sequence). This CDR3 region has 15 residues. The V gene end was trimmed by 7 bases and the J gene end by 5 bases; junction bases not matched to a gene: 13. In nucleotides, the CDR3 is TGTGCCAGCACCCTACACCCGGGGGGAGTTGAGACCCAGTACTTC. Its protein is CASTLHPGGVETQYF.

Only one count was recorded for this clone. The rearrangement uses TRBV18 and TRBJ2-7; D is possibly TRBD2 (6 bases). V was shortened by 1 base and J by 0 bases, with 13 bases between the two germline ends. CDR3 length: 16 residues. From germline, CDR1 is KGHSH and CDR2 LQKENI. The CDR3 reads CASSPRRDSSSYEQYF. CDR3 bases: TGTGCCAGCTCACCACGCCGGGACTCTTCCTCCTACGAGCAGTACTTC.

The chain couples TRBV29-1 to TRBJ1-3, with 8 bases lining up with TRBD1. With 3 bases clipped from V and 2 bases from J, the junction kept 3 bases outside the gene matches. This CDR3 comprises 14 residues. Per the germline V gene, CDR1 is SQVTM and CDR2 is ANQGSEA. The DNA of the CDR3 is TGCAGCGTTGAGGGCAGGGGGCCTGGAAACACCATATATTTT. Translation: CSVEGRGPGNTIYF. The entire variable domain, with the rest obtained from reference TRBV29-1 and TRBJ1-3, is as follows: SAVISQKPSRDICQRGTSLTIQCQVDSQVTMMFWYRQQPGQSLTLIATANQGSEATYESGFVIDKFPISRPNLTFSTLTVSNMSPEDSSIYLCSVEGRGPGNTIYFGEGSWLTVV.

This clone appeared once. The genes are TRBV19 and TRBJ2-1; 14 nucleotides match TRBD2. The CDR3 covers 18 residues. CDR1 LNHDA and CDR2 SQIVND come from the germline V gene (reference sequence). V trimming: 4 bases; J trimming: 0 bases; junction bases outside the gene matches: 5. CDR3 sequence: CASSTPGLAGASYNEQFF. The CDR3 DNA reads TGTGCCAGTAGTACTCCGGGACTAGCGGGAGCCTCCTACAATGAGCAGTTCTTC.

About this clone: A much larger clone sits a single nucleotide away, making a read error possible. The same CDR3 arises from other DNA sequences in this sample as well. The V gene is TRBV27, the J gene TRBJ1-5; TRBD1 might be the D (5 bases). This CDR3 has 14 residues. With 3 bases removed from V and 1 base from J, the gap between germline ends came to 7 bases. Looked up from germline, CDR1 is MNHEY and CDR2 is SMNVEV (reference sequence). The CDR3 spells CASSLGGSNQPQHF. The CDR3 region has the DNA TGTGCCAGCAGTTTGGGGGGGAGCAATCAGCCCCAGCATTTT.